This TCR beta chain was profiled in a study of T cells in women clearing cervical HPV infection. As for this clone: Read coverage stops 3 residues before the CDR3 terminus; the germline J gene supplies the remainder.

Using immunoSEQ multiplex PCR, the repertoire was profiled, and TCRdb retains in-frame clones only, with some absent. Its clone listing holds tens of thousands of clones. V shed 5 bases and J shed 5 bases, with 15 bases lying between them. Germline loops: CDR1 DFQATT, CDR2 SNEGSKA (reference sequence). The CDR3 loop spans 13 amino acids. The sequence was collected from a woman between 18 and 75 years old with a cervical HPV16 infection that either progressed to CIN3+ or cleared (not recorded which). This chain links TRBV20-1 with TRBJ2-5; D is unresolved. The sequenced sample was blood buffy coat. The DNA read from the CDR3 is TGCAGTGCTCTGAGGCCCCCCGGGGAGACC. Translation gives CSALRPPGET. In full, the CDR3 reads CSALRPPGETQYF.